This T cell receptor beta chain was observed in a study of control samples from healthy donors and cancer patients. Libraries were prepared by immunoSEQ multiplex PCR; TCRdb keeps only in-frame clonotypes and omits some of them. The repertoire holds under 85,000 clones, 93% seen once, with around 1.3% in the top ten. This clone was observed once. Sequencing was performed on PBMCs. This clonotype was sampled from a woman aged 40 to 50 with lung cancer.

In DNA form, the CDR3 reads TGCGCCAGCAGCTTAGGTGTGGAGGGCACCGGGGAGCTGTTTTTT. Residues: CASSLGVEGTGELFF. The genes are TRBV5-1 and TRBJ2-2, with D possibly matching TRBD2 (6 bases). CDR3 length: 15 amino acids. The germline V and J ends were trimmed by 2 bases and 4 bases, with 12 bases remaining between them. Germline CDR1 and CDR2: SGHRS and YFSETQ.